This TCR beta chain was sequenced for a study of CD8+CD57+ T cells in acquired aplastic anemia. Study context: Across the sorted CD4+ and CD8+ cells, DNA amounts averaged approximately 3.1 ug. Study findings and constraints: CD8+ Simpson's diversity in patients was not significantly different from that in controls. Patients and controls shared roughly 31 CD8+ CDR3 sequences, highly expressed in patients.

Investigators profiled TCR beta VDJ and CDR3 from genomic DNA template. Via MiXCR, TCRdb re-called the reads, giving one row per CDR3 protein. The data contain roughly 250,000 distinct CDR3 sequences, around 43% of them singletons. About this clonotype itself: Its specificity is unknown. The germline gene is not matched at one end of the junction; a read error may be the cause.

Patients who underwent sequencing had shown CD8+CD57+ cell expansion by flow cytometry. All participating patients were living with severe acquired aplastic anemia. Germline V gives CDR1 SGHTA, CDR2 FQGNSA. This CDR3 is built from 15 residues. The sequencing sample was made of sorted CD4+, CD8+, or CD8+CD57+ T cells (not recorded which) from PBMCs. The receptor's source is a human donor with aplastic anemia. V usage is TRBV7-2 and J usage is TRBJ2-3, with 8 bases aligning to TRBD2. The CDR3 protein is CASSQSSGRTDTQYF. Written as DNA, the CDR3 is TGCGCCAGCAGCCAGTCTAGCGGGCGCACAGATACGCAGTATTTT.